This is a list of T cell receptor beta chains from one sample in a study of shared clonotypes between healthy human individuals. Produced via immunoSEQ multiplex PCR; TCRdb's table is partial and in-frame only. The table has about 480,000 clones, around 74% seen once; the top ten hold around 13%. Sequences were obtained from PBMCs. These receptors all come from a woman aged 40 to 50 in good health. Some clones in this sample may be carry-over from other donors' samples. CDR3s include the opening cysteine and the closing phenylalanine or tryptophan. A D gene is named only where the DNA matches it firmly. Clone size is given for some rows only: seen once, a few or many times, or a class if the clone is expanded.

d_gene: TRBD1
len: 13
abundance: .
v_gene: TRBV6-5
j_gene: TRBJ1-2
CDR3aa: CASSGGTVYGYTF
CDR3nt: TGTGCCAGCAGTGGCGGGACAGTCTATGGCTACACCTTC

d_gene: .
len: 16
abundance: .
v_gene: TRBV9
j_gene: TRBJ2-3
CDR3aa: CASSPSSRVSQDTQYF
CDR3nt: TGTGCCAGCAGCCCCTCTTCGCGGGTGAGTCAAGATACGCAGTATTTT

d_gene: .
len: 13
abundance: few
v_gene: TRBV5-8
j_gene: TRBJ2-7
CDR3aa: CASSFGRTYEQYF
CDR3nt: TGTGCCAGCAGCTTCGGGCGGACCTACGAGCAGTACTTC

d_gene: TRBD1
len: 15
abundance: once
v_gene: TRBV28
j_gene: TRBJ1-5
CDR3aa: CASRWTGGGNQPQHF
CDR3nt: TGTGCCAGCAGGTGGACAGGGGGCGGTAATCAGCCCCAGCATTTT

d_gene: .
len: 16
abundance: .
v_gene: TRBV14
j_gene: TRBJ1-1
CDR3aa: CASSQEGLTRQGEAFF
CDR3nt: TGTGCCAGCAGCCAAGAGGGGTTGACCCGCCAGGGTGAAGCTTTCTTT

d_gene: .
len: 14
abundance: .
v_gene: TRBV28
j_gene: TRBJ2-7
CDR3aa: CASSPEEDVYEQYF
CDR3nt: TGTGCCAGCAGTCCAGAGGAGGACGTCTACGAGCAGTACTTC

d_gene: TRBD2
len: 14
abundance: .
v_gene: TRBV6-5
j_gene: TRBJ2-7
CDR3aa: CASRIAGGPNEQYF
CDR3nt: TGTGCCAGCAGAATAGCGGGAGGGCCCAACGAGCAGTACTTC

d_gene: .
len: 16
abundance: .
v_gene: TRBV4-3
j_gene: TRBJ1-2
CDR3aa: CASSQGAATANYGYTF
CDR3nt: TGCGCCAGCAGCCAAGGGGCCGCGACAGCTAACTATGGCTACACCTTC

d_gene: .
len: 14
abundance: .
v_gene: TRBV5-1
j_gene: TRBJ2-5
CDR3aa: CASSLAGKQETQYF
CDR3nt: TGCGCCAGCAGCTTGGCTGGCAAGCAAGAGACCCAGTACTTC

d_gene: .
len: 18
abundance: once
v_gene: TRBV28
j_gene: TRBJ2-4
CDR3aa: CASSLPPGHPGAKNIQYF
CDR3nt: TGTGCCAGCAGTTTGCCCCCGGGACATCCAGGGGCCAAAAACATTCAGTACTTC

d_gene: .
len: 14
abundance: .
v_gene: TRBV27
j_gene: TRBJ1-2
CDR3aa: CASSSFGVGYGYTF
CDR3nt: TGTGCCAGCAGTTCTTTTGGGGTTGGCTATGGCTACACCTTC

d_gene: .
len: 10
abundance: .
v_gene: TRBV10-3
j_gene: TRBJ2-5
CDR3aa: CAIGQETQYF
CDR3nt: TGTGCCATCGGTCAAGAGACCCAGTACTTC

d_gene: TRBD2
len: 16
abundance: .
v_gene: TRBV15
j_gene: TRBJ2-7
CDR3aa: CATSRPLAGGVYEQYF
CDR3nt: TGTGCCACCAGCAGACCGTTAGCGGGAGGCGTTTACGAGCAGTACTTC

d_gene: TRBD1
len: 13
abundance: few
v_gene: TRBV7-3
j_gene: TRBJ1-2
CDR3aa: CASSPIQGVGYTF
CDR3nt: TGTGCCAGCAGCCCCATCCAGGGGGTTGGCTACACCTTC

d_gene: .
len: 16
abundance: .
v_gene: TRBV2
j_gene: TRBJ2-7
CDR3aa: CASSRDGDRRFREQYF
CDR3nt: TGTGCCAGCAGTAGAGATGGAGATCGAAGGTTTCGCGAGCAGTACTTC

d_gene: .
len: 14
abundance: .
v_gene: TRBV18
j_gene: TRBJ1-4
CDR3aa: CASSRKGDNEKLFF
CDR3nt: TGTGCCAGCTCCCGCAAGGGGGACAATGAAAAACTGTTTTTT

d_gene: .
len: 14
abundance: .
v_gene: TRBV29-1
j_gene: TRBJ1-2
CDR3aa: CSVAPGSFDYGYTF
CDR3nt: TGCAGCGTTGCTCCTGGGTCATTTGACTATGGCTACACCTTC

d_gene: TRBD2
len: 16
abundance: .
v_gene: TRBV27
j_gene: TRBJ2-7
CDR3aa: CASSLRTREGPYEQYF
CDR3nt: TGTGCCAGCAGTTTACGCACCCGGGAGGGCCCCTACGAGCAGTACTTC

d_gene: TRBD2
len: 15
abundance: .
v_gene: TRBV10-3
j_gene: TRBJ2-1
CDR3aa: CAIAEGLAGYNEQFF
CDR3nt: TGTGCCATCGCCGAGGGGCTAGCGGGTTACAATGAGCAGTTCTTC

d_gene: .
len: 12
abundance: .
v_gene: TRBV7-2
j_gene: TRBJ2-7
CDR3aa: CASSRWGYEQYF
CDR3nt: TGTGCCAGCAGCCGGTGGGGTTACGAGCAGTACTTC

d_gene: .
len: 14
abundance: .
v_gene: TRBV7-7
j_gene: TRBJ2-2
CDR3aa: CASSLALNTGELFF
CDR3nt: TGTGCTAGCAGCTTAGCCTTAAACACCGGGGAGCTGTTTTTT

d_gene: .
len: 16
abundance: .
v_gene: TRBV6-1
j_gene: TRBJ2-7
CDR3aa: CASSEAGRALSYEQYF
CDR3nt: TGTGCCAGCAGTGAAGCTGGCAGGGCCCTCTCCTACGAGCAGTACTTC

d_gene: TRBD2
len: 14
abundance: .
v_gene: TRBV28
j_gene: TRBJ2-7
CDR3aa: CASALAGGVYEQYF
CDR3nt: TGTGCCAGCGCCCTAGCGGGAGGCGTCTACGAGCAGTACTTC

d_gene: .
len: 14
abundance: .
v_gene: TRBV6-6
j_gene: TRBJ1-3
CDR3aa: CASARGADGNTIYF
CDR3nt: TGTGCCAGCGCTCGGGGGGCTGATGGAAACACCATATATTTT

d_gene: .
len: 14
abundance: .
v_gene: TRBV9
j_gene: TRBJ2-5
CDR3aa: CASSAGAGQETQYF
CDR3nt: TGTGCCAGCAGCGCCGGGGCGGGCCAAGAGACCCAGTACTTC

d_gene: TRBD2
len: 15
abundance: many
v_gene: TRBV6-1
j_gene: TRBJ2-7
CDR3aa: CASNPAGGLTYEQYF
CDR3nt: TGTGCCAGCAATCCAGCGGGAGGACTGACATACGAGCAGTACTTC

d_gene: .
len: 13
abundance: .
v_gene: TRBV19
j_gene: TRBJ1-1
CDR3aa: CASSLGMNTEAFF
CDR3nt: TGTGCCAGTAGCTTAGGCATGAACACTGAAGCTTTCTTT